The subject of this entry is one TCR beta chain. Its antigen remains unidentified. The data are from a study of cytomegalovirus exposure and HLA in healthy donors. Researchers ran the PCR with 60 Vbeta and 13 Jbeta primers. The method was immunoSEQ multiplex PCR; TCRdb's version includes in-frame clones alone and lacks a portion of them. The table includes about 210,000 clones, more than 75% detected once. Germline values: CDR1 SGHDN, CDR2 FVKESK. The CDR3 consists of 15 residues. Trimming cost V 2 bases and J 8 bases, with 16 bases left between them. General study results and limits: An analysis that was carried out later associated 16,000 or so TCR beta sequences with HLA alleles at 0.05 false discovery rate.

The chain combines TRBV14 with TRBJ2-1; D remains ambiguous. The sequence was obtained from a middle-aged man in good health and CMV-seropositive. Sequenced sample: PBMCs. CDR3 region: CASSQNSPVQDEQFF. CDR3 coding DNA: TGTGCCAGCAGCCAAAACTCCCCGGTTCAGGATGAGCAGTTCTTC.